These 29 T cell receptor beta chains originate from one sample sequenced in a study of PD-L1 blockade in urothelial cancer. The time point: peripheral blood 6 weeks after treatment start. TCRdb's table, derived via immunoSEQ multiplex PCR, lists solely in-frame clones and lacks some. Altogether under 50,000 clones are present, 86% being singletons, with the ten largest covering roughly a quarter. The specimen comprised PBMCs, sampled around atezolizumab (anti-PD-L1) treatment. The receptors derive from a man aged 60-69 years with urothelial cancer.

V usage is TRBV10-3 and J usage is TRBJ2-7, with 8 bases matching TRBD2. After removal of 5 bases from V and 6 bases from J, the junction contained 12 bases not matched to a gene. Germline assignment: CDR1 ENHRY and CDR2 SYGVKD. This CDR3 has 15 residues. CDR3 loop: CAISPAGAPAGEQYF. DNA for the CDR3: TGTGCCATCAGTCCAGCGGGAGCCCCGGCCGGCGAGCAGTACTTC.

The chain has TRBV4-1 and TRBJ2-3, with TRBD2 matching over 7 bases. The CDR3 covers 17 residues. Trimming at V came to 0 bases and at J to 6 bases, leaving 12 bases not matched to a gene. Germline V CDR1 and CDR2: MGHRA, YSYEKL. The CDR3 DNA reads as TGCGCCAGCAGCCAAGACCGAGCTAGCGGCCATGTGGATACGCAGTATTTT. It specifies CASSQDRASGHVDTQYF.

V and J are TRBV5-3 and TRBJ1-2; TRBD1 might be the D (5 bases). TRBV5-3 is an ORF, with its function uncertain. The CDR3 is 13 residues long. Trimming removed 4 bases from V and 5 bases from J, with 12 bases in between. The CDR3 reads CARSPRPGYGYTF. DNA of the CDR3: TGTGCCAGAAGCCCGAGGCCAGGGTATGGCTACACCTTC.

This chain links TRBV5-8 with TRBJ2-5; D perhaps matches TRBD2 (6 bases). CDR1 and CDR2 (germline): SGHTS, YDEGEE. Trimming stripped 7 bases from V and 2 bases from J, with 12 bases between. The CDR3 runs 13 residues. The CDR3 DNA is TGTGCCAGCCCATGGGACTTTCAAGAGACCCAGTACTTC. This encodes CASPWDFQETQYF.

J is TRBJ1-2 and V is TRBV6-5; D unclear. Germline lookup yields CDR1 MNHEY and CDR2 SVGAGI. Trimming cost V 5 bases and J 2 bases, with 12 bases left between them. The CDR3 is 14 amino acids. The CDR3 region has the DNA TGTGCCAGCAGTACAAAACGGGGAAACTATGGCTACACCTTC. Translated, it gives CASSTKRGNYGYTF.

The V and J genes are TRBV9 and TRBJ2-1; TRBD2 aligns across 11 bases. The CDR3 sequence is 16 residues long. The V gene's germline CDR1 is SGDLS and CDR2 YYNGEE. The V gene end was trimmed by 0 bases and the J gene end by 6 bases; junction bases not matched to a gene: 5. The CDR3 loop is CASSVGASGRPNEQFF. In nucleotides, the CDR3 is TGTGCCAGCAGCGTAGGGGCTAGCGGGAGGCCCAATGAGCAGTTCTTC.

The chain couples TRBV19 to TRBJ1-5; D is unclear. The V end lost 4 bases, the J end lost 4 bases, and 14 bases lay between the germline ends. The CDR3 spans 15 residues. Germline-derived CDR1 and CDR2 are LNHDA and SQIVND (reference sequence). This CDR3 reads CASSTAQRRNQPQHF. Here the CDR3 DNA reads TGTGCCAGTAGTACGGCACAGAGAAGGAATCAGCCCCAGCATTTT.

The J gene is TRBJ2-1, the V gene TRBV7-9; weak D call: TRBD1 (5 bases). From germline, CDR1 is SEHNR and CDR2 FQNEAQ (reference sequence). Trimming stripped 5 bases from V and 4 bases from J, with 12 bases between. CDR3 length: 14 residues. The CDR3 DNA reads TGTGCCAGCAGCGACGCGAGACAGTACAATGAGCAGTTCTTC. It translates to CASSDARQYNEQFF.

The chain recombines TRBV20-1 with TRBJ2-1; D may be TRBD1 (6 bases). Trimming removed 4 bases at V and 9 bases at J, with 10 bases between. The CDR3 is 11 residues long. Per the germline V gene, CDR1 is DFQATT and CDR2 is SNEGSKA (reference sequence). CDR3 in amino acids: CSAILGGEQFF. CDR3 bases: TGCAGTGCTATTCTAGGGGGTGAGCAGTTCTTC.

The chain carries TRBV29-1 and TRBJ2-4; TRBD1 aligns across 10 bases. The CDR3 loop spans 16 amino acids. Germline trimming cut 7 bases from V and 2 bases from J; bases unmatched to any gene: 11. In germline, CDR1 is SQVTM, CDR2 ANQGSEA. CDR3 in amino acids: CSAGERDRGSKNIQYF. The CDR3 DNA is TGCAGCGCTGGGGAACGGGACAGGGGATCCAAAAACATTCAGTACTTC. The full variable domain, completed using reference TRBV29-1 and TRBJ2-4, is SAVISQKPSRDICQRGTSLTIQCQVDSQVTMMFWYRQQPGQSLTLIATANQGSEATYESGFVIDKFPISRPNLTFSTLTVSNMSPEDSSIYLCSAGERDRGSKNIQYFGAGTRLSVL.

The chain has TRBV19 and TRBJ2-7, with D possibly matching TRBD2 (6 bases). This CDR3 is built from 16 residues. CDR1 is LNHDA and CDR2 is SQIVND in the germline V gene (reference sequence). V lost 5 bases to trimming and J lost 2 bases, with 19 bases between them. CDR3 nucleotide sequence: TGTGCCAGTAGTGACCCGGGGGACGGCTTAACCTACGAGCAGTACTTC. Residues: CASSDPGDGLTYEQYF.

CDR3 DNA: TGTGCCAGCTCACCACTATCACAGGGCTCTGGAAACACCATATATTTT. It specifies CASSPLSQGSGNTIYF. This chain links TRBV18 with TRBJ1-3, with D perhaps matching TRBD1 (6 bases). CDR1 and CDR2 from the germline V gene are KGHSH and LQKENI. The CDR3 has 16 amino acids. Trimming took 1 base from V and 0 from J, leaving 10 bases between them.

The chain couples TRBV6-1 to TRBJ1-5, with 9 nucleotides matching TRBD1. In germline, CDR1 is MNHNS, CDR2 SASEGT. The V segment lost 5 bases and the J segment 6 bases; nucleotides outside the gene matches: 5. The length of the CDR3 is 14 residues. The CDR3 sequence: CASSTGGWGQPQHF. The CDR3 nucleotides are TGTGCCAGCAGTACAGGGGGCTGGGGTCAGCCCCAGCATTTT.

The genes are TRBV5-1 and TRBJ2-7; 7 nucleotides match TRBD2. CDR1 and CDR2 (germline): SGHRS, YFSETQ. The V segment lost 4 bases and the J segment 0 bases; nucleotides outside the gene matches: 7. The CDR3 extends over 15 amino acids. The CDR3 here is CASSLLGGSSYEQYF. The CDR3 DNA reads TGCGCCAGCAGCCTCCTTGGCGGGAGCTCCTACGAGCAGTACTTC. The full variable domain, in which reference TRBV5-1 and TRBJ2-7 provide the parts outside the CDR3, is KAGVTQTPRYLIKTRGQQVTLSCSPISGHRSVSWYQQTPGQGLQFLFEYFSETQRNKGNFPGRFSGRQFSNSRSEMNVSTLELGDSALYLCASSLLGGSSYEQYFGPGTRLTVT.

This rearrangement joins TRBV19 to TRBJ1-2; 7 bases are a match to TRBD1. This CDR3 contains 11 residues. In germline, CDR1 is LNHDA, CDR2 SQIVND (reference sequence). V was clipped by 9 bases and J by 7 bases; unmatched bases: 5. The CDR3 DNA reads as TGTGCCAGCGACAGGGATGGTGGCTACACCTTC. Protein: CASDRDGGYTF.

DNA of the CDR3: TGTGCCATGAAGGACAGGGCCCGTGTCGAGCAGTACTTC. It is translated as CAMKDRARVEQYF. The gene calls are TRBV5-4 and TRBJ2-7, with 8 bases aligning to TRBD1. Per the germline V gene, CDR1 is SGHNT and CDR2 is YYREEE (reference sequence). V lost 9 bases and J lost 6; bases outside the gene matches: 11. The CDR3 sequence is 13 residues long.

In this sample, this clone turned up once. The V and J genes are TRBV5-1 and TRBJ1-1; 7 nucleotides align to TRBD1. V shed 4 bases and J 0 bases; nucleotides not matched to a gene: 9. CDR1 and CDR2 (germline): SGHRS, YFSETQ. There are 16 residues in the CDR3. DNA for the CDR3: TGCGCCAGCAGCCGGACAGGAAATCCCATGAACACTGAAGCTTTCTTT. It translates to CASSRTGNPMNTEAFF. Looking up the rest from reference TRBV5-1 and TRBJ1-1 gives the full variable domain: KAGVTQTPRYLIKTRGQQVTLSCSPISGHRSVSWYQQTPGQGLQFLFEYFSETQRNKGNFPGRFSGRQFSNSRSEMNVSTLELGDSALYLCASSRTGNPMNTEAFFGQGTRLTVV.

The chain carries TRBV5-4 and TRBJ2-1; D unclear. V shed 5 bases and J shed 0 bases, with 12 bases lying between them. Per the germline V gene, CDR1 is SGHNT and CDR2 is YYREEE (reference sequence). This CDR3 contains 15 residues. The DNA for the CDR3 is TGTGCCAGCAGGGCCGACTGGAGCTCCTACAATGAGCAGTTCTTC. Protein sequence: CASRADWSSYNEQFF. The complete variable domain, with remaining parts taken from reference TRBV5-4 and TRBJ2-1, reads ETGVTQSPTHLIKTRGQQVTLRCSSQSGHNTVSWYQQALGQGPQFIFQYYREEENGRGNFPPRFSGLQFPNYSSELNVNALELDDSALYLCASRADWSSYNEQFFGPGTRLTVL.

This sequence joins TRBV5-4 and TRBJ2-7; 8 bases match TRBD2. This CDR3 region has 13 residues. Unmatched junction bases numbered 2, after V lost 4 bases and J lost 2 bases. The germline V gene has CDR1 SGHNT and CDR2 YYREEE (reference sequence). The CDR3 protein is CASSGGLAYEQYF. The CDR3 region has the DNA TGTGCCAGCAGCGGGGGACTAGCCTACGAGCAGTACTTC.

This chain links TRBV6-5 with TRBJ2-1, with a possible D match to TRBD2 (5 bases). Trimming removed 4 bases at V and 7 bases at J, with 14 bases between. This CDR3 contains 14 residues. From germline, CDR1 is MNHEY and CDR2 SVGAGI. The CDR3 spells CASSSRRRGNEQFF. DNA of the CDR3: TGTGCCAGCAGTTCCCGACGGAGAGGGAATGAGCAGTTCTTC.

V usage is TRBV5-6 and J usage is TRBJ2-6, with D uncertain. The V and J ends lost 0 bases and 4 bases respectively, with 11 bases between them. Per germline, CDR1 SGHDT and CDR2 YYEEEE. The length of the CDR3 is 16 residues. Here the CDR3 reads CASSLVSGIGANVLTF. As DNA, the CDR3 is TGTGCCAGCAGCTTGGTTTCGGGTATAGGGGCCAACGTCCTGACTTTC.

This chain links TRBV9 with TRBJ2-5; D is perhaps TRBD1 (6 bases). From germline, CDR1 is SGDLS and CDR2 YYNGEE. This CDR3 is built from 15 residues. Between the trimmed V and J ends, which lost 4 bases and 4 bases, there was a span of 17 bases. CDR3 sequence (DNA): TGTGCCAGCAGCTTTTCCTCAGGGGCTGGAGAGACCCAGTACTTC. It specifies CASSFSSGAGETQYF.

The CDR3 sequence is CASSYSGQGTLNEQFF. The DNA for the CDR3 is TGTGCCAGCAGTTACTCCGGACAGGGGACGCTAAATGAGCAGTTCTTC. This chain links TRBV6-6 with TRBJ2-1; 9 bases map to TRBD1. J lost 7 bases, V lost 0 bases, and 7 bases had no gene match. The germline gives CDR1 MNHNY, CDR2 SVGAGI (reference sequence). The CDR3 is made up of 16 amino acids.

The chain employs TRBV7-9 and TRBJ1-4; 9 bases map to TRBD1. The CDR3 is 14 amino acids. The germline V gene encodes CDR1 SEHNR and CDR2 FQNEAQ (reference sequence). Losses at the gene ends were 5 bases for V and 8 bases for J; bases not matched to a gene: 6. The CDR3 nucleotides read TGTGCCAGCAGCCCAGGGACAGGGAACGAAAAACTGTTTTTT. Protein sequence: CASSPGTGNEKLFF.

V and J are TRBV11-1 and TRBJ1-5; 7 bases line up with TRBD1. Germline V CDR1 and CDR2: SGHAT, FQDESV (reference sequence). CDR3 length equals 16 residues. V lost 4 bases, J lost 3 bases, and 9 bases stayed unmatched. The CDR3 region is CASSSPPGQLNQPQHF. The CDR3 coding sequence is TGTGCCAGCAGCTCGCCACCGGGACAGCTCAATCAGCCCCAGCATTTT.

The chain couples TRBV25-1 to TRBJ1-1; D unclear. This CDR3 comprises 15 residues. Trimming cost V 5 bases and J 1 base, with 14 bases left between them. Looked up from germline, CDR1 is MGHDK and CDR2 is SYGVNS. The CDR3 DNA follows: TGTGCCAGCAGTTCTAGAGGAGGGAGGAACACTGAAGCTTTCTTT. Its translation: CASSSRGGRNTEAFF.

The chain combines TRBV6-1 with TRBJ2-6, with a possible D match to TRBD2 (5 bases). Germline V gene lookup returns CDR1 MNHNS and CDR2 SASEGT. The CDR3 sequence is 15 residues long. Trimming pared 2 bases from V and 2 bases from J, leaving 7 bases between. DNA of the CDR3: TGTGCCAGCAGTGAACTCGGGGCTGGGGCCAACGTCCTGACTTTC. Translated, it gives CASSELGAGANVLTF.

The J gene is TRBJ2-3, the V gene TRBV23-1; 7 bases line up with TRBD1. TRBV23-1 is flagged as an ORF with uncertain function. The junction had 8 bases not matched to a gene; V was cut back by 2 bases and J by 0 bases. There are 17 residues in the CDR3. The chain's CDR3 is CASSQRAATGSTDTQYF. CDR3 in DNA: TGCGCCAGCAGTCAAAGGGCTGCGACAGGGAGCACAGATACGCAGTATTTT.

This chain joins TRBV6-1 and TRBJ2-7; 7 nucleotides match TRBD1. CDR3 size: 14 residues. Germline V CDR1 and CDR2: MNHNS, SASEGT. Losses at the gene ends were 5 bases for V and 1 base for J; bases not matched to a gene: 5. DNA of the CDR3: TGTGCCAGCAGTAGACAGGGTTTTTCCTACGAGCAGTACTTC. Amino acid sequence: CASSRQGFSYEQYF.